This paragraph covers one T cell receptor (beta chain) sequence. This sample was included in a study of blood T cell repertoires in COVID-19. Sequencing used immunoSEQ multiplex PCR; TCRdb keeps in-frame clones, though not all of them. The sample consists of 55,000 to 75,000 clones, 88% of them appearing once. V was shortened by 1 base and J by 7 bases, with 8 bases between the two germline ends. The CDR3 is made up of 13 amino acids. CDR1 is LGHDT, CDR2 YNNKEL, per germline (reference sequence). The sequence derives from a human donor in a cohort sampled during active COVID-19. The chain uses TRBV3-1 (or the pseudogene TRBV3-2) and TRBJ1-3; D is undetermined. Sequenced: peripheral blood. The CDR3 here is CASSQGPVNTIYF. In DNA, the CDR3 is TGTGCCAGCAGCCAAGGGCCCGTGAACACCATATATTTT.